Below, 21 T cell receptor beta chains from the same sample are listed, as sequenced in a study of blood T cell repertoires in COVID-19. Produced via immunoSEQ multiplex PCR; TCRdb's table is partial and in-frame only. Of 200,000 to 250,000 clones in the sample, approximately 82% were seen once. Sequenced sample: peripheral blood. Every receptor here comes from a woman in her forties who had recovered from COVID-19.

V usage is TRBV5-1 and J usage is TRBJ1-2, with 9 bases that match TRBD1. Germline CDR1 is SGHRS and CDR2 is YFSETQ. J lost 8 bases, V lost 4 bases, and 12 bases had no gene match. CDR3 length: 15 amino acids. The CDR3 region is CASSGQTGGGGGYTF. The CDR3 DNA reads as TGCGCCAGCAGCGGCCAAACAGGGGGCGGTGGGGGCTACACCTTC.

This clone was observed once. This sequence joins TRBV19 and TRBJ1-1; 7 bases agree with TRBD1. This CDR3 contains 15 residues. Trimming cost V 7 bases and J 5 bases; bases outside gene matches: 13. Germline-derived CDR1 and CDR2 are LNHDA and SQIVND (reference sequence). The CDR3 region has the DNA TGTGCCAGTATCGATATAGGGGGCTCGTGGACTGAAGCTTTCTTT. Its translation is CASIDIGGSWTEAFF.

The rearrangement joins TRBV5-6 to TRBJ2-3; 7 nucleotides agree with TRBD1. CDR1 and CDR2 from the germline V gene are SGHDT and YYEEEE. The CDR3 spans 14 residues. Trimming at V came to 2 bases and at J to 3 bases, leaving 3 bases not matched to a gene. CDR3 DNA: TGTGCCAGCAGCTTTGGCAGGGGGACAGATACGCAGTATTTT. It translates to CASSFGRGTDTQYF.

The chain has TRBV7-8 and TRBJ1-4; D is uncertain. Germline V gene lookup returns CDR1 SGHVS and CDR2 FQNEAQ. This CDR3 has 14 amino acids. Deletions cut 1 base from V and 3 bases from J, with 6 bases between. The CDR3 sequence is CASSLGRANEKLFF. The CDR3 DNA is TGTGCCAGCAGCTTAGGGCGGGCTAATGAAAAACTGTTTTTT.

The V and J genes are TRBV6-5 and TRBJ1-3, with 8 bases matching TRBD1. The CDR3 spans 15 residues. Germline V gives CDR1 MNHEY, CDR2 SVGAGI. V gave up 5 bases and J gave up 2 bases; unmatched junction bases: 5. The chain's CDR3 is CASSPQGAPGNTIYF. The DNA of the CDR3 is TGTGCCAGCAGTCCTCAGGGGGCGCCTGGAAACACCATATATTTT.

The rearrangement uses TRBV28 and TRBJ2-7; 7 bases align to TRBD1. Trimming cost V 5 bases and J 4 bases; bases outside gene matches: 11. The CDR3 length is 15 residues. CDR1 MDHEN and CDR2 SYDVKM come from the germline V gene. CDR3 region: CASSAYEGALYEQYF. Written as DNA, the CDR3 is TGTGCCAGCAGTGCCTACGAGGGGGCGTTATACGAGCAGTACTTC.

J is TRBJ1-2 and V is TRBV10-3; D perhaps matches TRBD1 (5 bases). Per germline, CDR1 ENHRY and CDR2 SYGVKD. CDR3 length: 13 residues. Trimming left V 3 bases short and J 6 bases short, with 11 bases between. The CDR3 DNA follows: TGTGCCATCAGTGAAAGGAAAGGGGATGGCTACACCTTC. Its translation: CAISERKGDGYTF.

The chain joins TRBV5-5 to TRBJ1-4; 8 bases agree with TRBD1. The CDR3 totals 15 residues. Germline-derived CDR1 and CDR2 are SGHKS and YYEKEE (reference sequence). V was clipped by 6 bases and J by 5 bases; unmatched bases: 9. For the CDR3, the DNA is TGTGCCAGCAATCTCAGGGGGCTTAGGAATGAAAAACTGTTTTTT. It translates to CASNLRGLRNEKLFF. The entire variable domain, with the rest obtained from reference TRBV5-5 and TRBJ1-4, is as follows: DAGVTQSPTHLIKTRGQQVTLRCSPISGHKSVSWYQQVLGQGPQFIFQYYEKEERGRGNFPDRFSARQFPNYSSELNVNALLLGDSALYLCASNLRGLRNEKLFFGSGTQLSVL.

The chain joins TRBV3-1 (or the pseudogene TRBV3-2) to TRBJ1-1; TRBD1 matches 9 bases. The J segment lost 11 bases and the V segment lost 0 bases, leaving 7 bases of the junction unmatched. CDR1 is LGHDT, CDR2 YNNKEL, per germline (reference sequence). The CDR3 sequence is 14 residues long. Written as DNA, the CDR3 is TGTGCCAGCAGCCAAGACGACAGGGGGGGGGCCGCTTTCTTT. Protein: CASSQDDRGGAAFF.

V is TRBV25-1 and J is TRBJ1-2, with 7 bases fitting TRBD1. The CDR3 extends over 14 amino acids. The J segment lost 3 bases and the V segment lost 6 bases, leaving 7 bases of the junction unmatched. Germline CDR1 MGHDK, CDR2 SYGVNS. CDR3 region: CASSLTGEYYGYTF. The CDR3 bases are TGTGCCAGCAGCTTAACAGGGGAGTACTATGGCTACACCTTC.

A remark on this clone: One end of the junction varies from germline; a read error may be responsible. The chain recombines TRBV7-7 with TRBJ2-3; D unclear. CDR3 size: 13 residues. Germline V gene lookup returns CDR1 SSHAT and CDR2 FNYEAQ (reference sequence). For the CDR3, the DNA is TGTGCTAGCAGCTCGATTGACTGGGATACGCAGTATTTT. Its protein is CASSSIDWDTQYF.

This chain links TRBV25-1 with TRBJ2-5; TRBD1 matches at 9 bases. From germline, CDR1 is MGHDK and CDR2 SYGVNS. The CDR3 runs to 16 residues. Trimming removed 4 bases from V and 5 bases from J; junction bases left unmatched: 11. The chain's CDR3 is CASSATTGGAGETQYF. In DNA, the CDR3 is TGTGCCAGCAGTGCTACTACAGGGGGCGCGGGGGAGACCCAGTACTTC.

Only a few counts were recorded for this clone. This chain connects TRBV7-2 to TRBJ2-3; D is undetermined. The V end was cut by 5 bases, the J end by 0 bases, with 6 bases between. CDR1 and CDR2 from the germline V gene are SGHTA and FQGNSA. CDR3 length: 13 amino acids. The CDR3 region is CASSEQSTDTQYF. The DNA of the CDR3 is TGTGCCAGCAGCGAACAGAGCACAGATACGCAGTATTTT.

This clone was observed a single time. The chain joins TRBV12-3 or TRBV12-4 to TRBJ1-2; 8 nucleotides line up with TRBD1. With V trimmed by 4 bases and J by 7 bases, 2 bases remained unmatched. This CDR3 has 12 residues. This CDR3 is CASSYDRGGYTF. CDR3 sequence (DNA): TGTGCCAGCAGTTACGACAGGGGTGGCTACACCTTC.

The chain is built from TRBV4-2 and TRBJ2-5, with D unresolved. CDR3 length: 12 amino acids. Trimming removed 3 bases at V and 4 bases at J, with 6 bases between. CDR1 LGHNA and CDR2 YNFKEQ come from the germline V gene. The CDR3 sequence: CASSHSLETQYF. CDR3 nucleotide sequence: TGTGCCAGCAGCCACTCCCTAGAGACCCAGTACTTC.

The chain carries TRBV6-2 or TRBV6-3 and TRBJ1-1; D ambiguous. The V gene lost 2 bases and the J gene lost 4 bases, with 8 bases spanning the gap. The germline CDR1 and CDR2 sequences are MNHEY and SVGEGT. The CDR3 is made up of 13 amino acids. CDR3 region: CASSYTALTEAFF. CDR3 in DNA: TGTGCCAGCAGTTACACAGCCCTCACTGAAGCTTTCTTT.

The V call is TRBV28, the J call TRBJ1-2; D gene ambiguous. The CDR3 has 13 residues. Deletions cut 7 bases from V and 3 bases from J, with 12 bases between. In germline, CDR1 is MDHEN, CDR2 SYDVKM. CDR3 sequence (DNA): TGTGCCAGCACGATAAGCCAAGACTATGGCTACACCTTC. Translation: CASTISQDYGYTF.

The V call is TRBV9, the J call TRBJ2-3; 14 bases match TRBD2. The germline gives CDR1 SGDLS, CDR2 YYNGEE. J gave up 4 bases and V 0 bases, and 1 base lay outside the gene matches. The CDR3 sequence is 16 residues long. The CDR3: CASSVGLAGGPDTQYF. DNA for the CDR3: TGTGCCAGCAGCGTAGGACTAGCGGGGGGGCCAGATACGCAGTATTTT.

V usage is TRBV2 and J usage is TRBJ2-3; 7 bases align to TRBD1. Germline-derived CDR1 and CDR2 are SNHLY and FYNNEI. This CDR3 spans 15 amino acids. The trim removed 3 bases at V and 2 bases at J, leaving 5 bases unmatched. The CDR3 is CASSEVTGNTDTQYF. CDR3 nucleotide sequence: TGTGCCAGCAGTGAGGTGACAGGGAACACAGATACGCAGTATTTT. Complete variable domain (other parts from reference TRBV2 and TRBJ2-3): EPEVTQTPSHQVTQMGQEVILRCVPISNHLYFYWYRQILGQKVEFLVSFYNNEISEKSEIFDDQFSVERPDGSNFTLKIRSTKLEDSAMYFCASSEVTGNTDTQYFGPGTRLTVL.

The genes are TRBV10-3 and TRBJ2-1; TRBD2 matches at 10 bases. Trimming at V came to 6 bases and at J to 0 bases, leaving 11 bases not matched to a gene. The CDR3 length is 18 residues. Germline-derived CDR1 and CDR2 are ENHRY and SYGVKD. The CDR3 bases are TGTGCCATCAGGGCCTCTAGCGGGGGAAACAGCTCCTACAATGAGCAGTTCTTC. This translates into CAIRASSGGNSSYNEQFF.

The V and J genes are TRBV11-2 and TRBJ1-2; maybe TRBD1 (6 bases). Between the trimmed V and J ends, which lost 4 bases and 6 bases, there was a span of 9 bases. Germline CDR1 and CDR2: SGHAT and FQNNGV. CDR3 length: 12 amino acids. CDR3 region: CASSSRGDGYTF. In DNA, the CDR3 is TGTGCCAGCAGCTCCAGGGGAGATGGCTACACCTTC. The full variable domain, its missing parts supplied by reference TRBV11-2 and TRBJ1-2, is EAGVAQSPRYKIIEKRQSVAFWCNPISGHATLYWYQQILGQGPKLLIQFQNNGVVDDSQLPKDRFSAERLKGVDSTLKIQPAKLEDSAVYLCASSSRGDGYTFGSGTRLTVV.